These 8 T cell receptor beta chains were all obtained from the same sample, sequenced in a study of lymphopenia after photon versus proton radiotherapy. This table comes from immunoSEQ multiplex PCR, and its TCRdb copy is limited to in-frame clones, with some not included. The top ten clones hold around 2% of a sample with tens of thousands of clones, approximately 84% of them seen once. Here the sequenced sample was peripheral blood, taken from a patient treated with proton-based radiotherapy. Receptors were obtained from a man between 60 and 75 years old with pancreatic cancer.

CDR3 sequence reads: CASSRAWTGGLEKLFF. The CDR3 coding sequence is TGCGCCAGCAGCCGAGCATGGACAGGGGGCCTTGAAAAACTGTTTTTT. V usage is TRBV4-3 and J usage is TRBJ1-4; 11 nucleotides align to TRBD1. The V gene's germline CDR1 is LGHNA and CDR2 YSLEER. The trim removed 4 bases at V and 7 bases at J, leaving 8 bases unmatched. The CDR3 consists of 16 residues.

The chain employs TRBV28 and TRBJ2-7, with D unresolved. The CDR3 has 13 residues. Germline loops: CDR1 MDHEN, CDR2 SYDVKM. V lost 6 bases, J lost 4 bases, and 13 bases lay in between. The CDR3 loop is CASSQRLGYEQYF. In DNA form, the CDR3 reads TGTGCCAGCAGCCAACGGTTGGGATACGAGCAGTACTTC.

V usage is TRBV5-1 and J usage is TRBJ1-1; TRBD1 agrees at 12 bases. The CDR3 has 17 amino acids. V was pared by 4 bases and J by 2 bases, with 9 bases of the junction left unmatched. CDR1 is SGHRS, CDR2 YFSETQ, per germline. The CDR3 nucleotides are TGCGCCAGCAGCCCTTTGGGGACAGGGGGCAGAAACACTGAAGCTTTCTTT. It yields the protein CASSPLGTGGRNTEAFF. Looking up the rest from reference TRBV5-1 and TRBJ1-1 gives the full variable domain: KAGVTQTPRYLIKTRGQQVTLSCSPISGHRSVSWYQQTPGQGLQFLFEYFSETQRNKGNFPGRFSGRQFSNSRSEMNVSTLELGDSALYLCASSPLGTGGRNTEAFFGQGTRLTVV.

This clone occurred a few times. The rearrangement uses TRBV30 and TRBJ1-1; D possibly corresponds to TRBD1 (5 bases). V lost 7 bases and J lost 4, with 16 bases in between. The CDR3 sequence is 13 residues long. Germline values: CDR1 GTSNPN, CDR2 SVGIG (reference sequence). The CDR3 protein is CAYLGRRSTEAFF. In DNA, the CDR3 is TGTGCCTATTTGGGGCGTCGGAGCACTGAAGCTTTCTTT. Together with reference TRBV30 and TRBJ1-1, the CDR3 gives the full variable domain: SQTIHQWPATLVQPVGSPLSLECTVEGTSNPNLYWYRQAAGRGLQLLFYSVGIGQISSEVPQNLSASRPQDRQFILSSKKLLLSDSGFYLCAYLGRRSTEAFFGQGTRLTVV.

The chain recombines TRBV18 with TRBJ1-1; D may be TRBD1 (6 bases). V lost 3 bases and J 0 bases, leaving 11 bases between the germline ends. CDR3 size: 15 residues. Germline-derived CDR1 and CDR2 are KGHSH and LQKENI. The chain's CDR3 is CASSPGAEMNTEAFF. The DNA for the CDR3 is TGTGCCAGCTCACCGGGGGCGGAGATGAACACTGAAGCTTTCTTT.

V usage is TRBV10-3 and J usage is TRBJ2-1; 8 nucleotides align to TRBD2. J gave up 9 bases and V 1 base, and 8 bases lay outside the gene matches. The CDR3 totals 15 residues. Looked up from germline, CDR1 is ENHRY and CDR2 is SYGVKD. The CDR3: CAISEFTGGGGEQFF. The CDR3 bases are TGTGCCATCAGTGAGTTTACGGGAGGGGGGGGTGAGCAGTTCTTC.

In regard to this clone: Other DNA sequences from this sample encode an identical CDR3 as well. The gene calls are TRBV5-1 and TRBJ1-1; D remains ambiguous. Trimming took off 4 bases at V and 0 bases at J, with 10 bases between the two ends. The CDR3 is made up of 14 amino acids. Germline V gene lookup returns CDR1 SGHRS and CDR2 YFSETQ. CDR3 DNA sequence: TGCGCCAGCAGCCTACAGCCCATGAACACTGAAGCTTTCTTT. Translated, it gives CASSLQPMNTEAFF.

This clone occurred a few times. The chain carries TRBV11-3 and TRBJ2-7; 9 bases align to TRBD1. This CDR3 has 14 amino acids. The V segment lost 2 bases and the J segment 6 bases; nucleotides outside the gene matches: 5. Germline values: CDR1 SGHNT, CDR2 YENEEA. CDR3 coding DNA: TGTGCCAGCAGCTTAATGGGACAGGGTATCGAGCAGTACTTC. Its translation: CASSLMGQGIEQYF.